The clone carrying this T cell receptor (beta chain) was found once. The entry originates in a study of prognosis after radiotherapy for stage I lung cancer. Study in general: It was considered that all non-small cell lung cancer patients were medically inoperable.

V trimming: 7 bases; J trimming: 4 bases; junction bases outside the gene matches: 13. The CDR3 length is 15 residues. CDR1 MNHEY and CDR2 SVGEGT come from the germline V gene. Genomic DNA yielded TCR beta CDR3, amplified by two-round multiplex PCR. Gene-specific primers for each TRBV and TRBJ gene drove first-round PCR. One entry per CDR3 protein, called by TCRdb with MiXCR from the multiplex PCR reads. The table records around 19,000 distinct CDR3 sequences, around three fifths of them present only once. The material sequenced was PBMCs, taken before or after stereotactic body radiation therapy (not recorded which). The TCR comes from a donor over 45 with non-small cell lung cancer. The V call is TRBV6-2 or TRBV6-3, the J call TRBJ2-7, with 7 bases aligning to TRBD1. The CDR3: CASKYAGTEIYEQYF. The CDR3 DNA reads TGTGCCAGCAAATACGCCGGGACAGAAATTTACGAGCAGTACTTC.